Shown below are 5 T cell receptor beta chains from a single sample sequenced in a study of T cells in women clearing cervical HPV infection. Sequencing was performed with immunoSEQ multiplex PCR; in TCRdb, only in-frame clones are kept and a portion is missing. This repertoire includes tens of thousands of clones. The sample taken for sequencing was blood buffy coat. These receptors all stem from a woman aged 18 to 69 with a cervical HPV16 infection that either progressed to CIN3+ or cleared (not recorded which).

As to this clone: The read stops 3 residues short of the end of the CDR3; the missing end is completed from the germline J gene. The chain links TRBV2 to TRBJ2-1, with 8 bases aligning to TRBD2. Germline loops: CDR1 SNHLY, CDR2 FYNNEI. V gave up 5 bases and J gave up 4 bases; unmatched junction bases: 7. This CDR3 comprises 15 residues. CDR3 amino acids: CASSLREGGYNEQFF. The sequenced part of the CDR3 DNA is TGTGCCAGCAGTCTCCGGGAGGGGGGGTACAATGAG.

To note about this clone: The read falls 3 residues short of the CDR3 end, and the missing part is taken from the germline J gene. This rearrangement joins TRBV6-1 to TRBJ1-2; 7 nucleotides align to TRBD1. CDR3 length equals 16 residues. Germline values: CDR1 MNHNS, CDR2 SASEGT. The V segment lost 1 base and the J segment 2 bases; nucleotides outside the gene matches: 7. Incomplete CDR3 DNA: TGTGCCAGCAGTGAAGGACAGGGAGGCTCCAACTATGGC. Amino acids: CASSEGQGGSNYG. The full CDR3 protein is CASSEGQGGSNYGYTF.

Details on this clone: The read stops 3 residues short of the end of the CDR3; the missing end is completed from the germline J gene. The chain recombines TRBV23-1 with TRBJ2-7, with a possible D match to TRBD2 (5 bases). TRBV23-1 is identified as an open reading frame with a role that is uncertain. The CDR3 is 14 amino acids. V dropped 8 bases and J dropped 4 bases, with 18 bases sitting between them. The CDR3 loop reads CASGLAFPPYEQYF. The CDR3 bases that were read are TGCGCCAGCGGTCTAGCTTTCCCCCCATACGAG.

About this clone: The sequenced fragment ends 3 residues before the CDR3 boundary, so the rest is inferred from the germline J gene. The chain recombines TRBV20-1 with TRBJ2-7, with TRBD1 identical over 9 bases. CDR1 and CDR2 (germline): DFQATT, SNEGSKA (reference sequence). The CDR3 totals 16 residues. The V segment lost 5 bases and the J segment 5 bases; nucleotides outside the gene matches: 16. The CDR3 is CSAERTSGTGFHEQYF. The sequenced part of the CDR3 DNA is TGCAGTGCTGAGCGGACGTCCGGGACAGGGTTCCACGAG.

Note on this clone: The observed sequence ends 3 residues before the CDR3 terminus, with the missing tail filled in from the germline J gene. V is TRBV20-1 and J is TRBJ2-7, with 9 bases identical to TRBD1. This CDR3 comprises 12 residues. With 5 bases clipped from V and 5 bases from J, the junction kept 4 bases outside the gene matches. The germline gives CDR1 DFQATT, CDR2 SNEGSKA (reference sequence). The part of the CDR3 DNA that was read is TGCAGTGCTTCGACAGGGGGGAACGAG. It is translated as CSASTGGNE. The whole CDR3 region reads CSASTGGNEQYF.